A selection of T cell receptor beta chains follows, all from one sample in a study of CD8 T cells in ankylosing spondylitis. TCRdb reanalysed the 5' RACE reads using MiXCR and keeps one entry per CDR3 protein. The sample records about 440,000 distinct CDR3 sequences, 17% being singletons. Sample: blood, either unsorted or a sorted T cell fraction (not recorded which). The receptors originated from a male donor with ankylosing spondylitis. The CDR3 runs from the conserved cysteine through the conserved F or W. A D gene is named only where the DNA matches it firmly. Where a row states a size, it is once, few, many or the class of an expanded clone; other rows omit it.

D gene	J gene	V gene	clone size	CDR3 protein	CDR3 DNA
-	TRBJ2-3	TRBV5-1	many	CASSPGEVTDTQYF	TGCGCCAGCAGCCCCGGGGAGGTGACAGATACGCAGTATTTT
TRBD2	TRBJ2-3	TRBV12-5	few	CASGSQLADTQYF	TGTGCTAGTGGTTCCCAACTAGCGGATACGCAGTATTTT
-	TRBJ1-4	TRBV20-1	few	CSCAGSWEKLFF	TGCAGTTGTGCCGGGTCGTGGGAAAAACTGTTTTTT
-	TRBJ1-2	TRBV12-3/TRBV12-4	few	CASSLGPHTRLRYGYTF	TGTGCCAGCAGTTTAGGGCCCCATACTCGACTCCGCTATGGCTACACCTTC
-	TRBJ2-3	TRBV20-1	-	CSARAPGGYGTDTQYF	TGCAGTGCTAGGGCCCCGGGGGGCTATGGCACAGATACGCAGTATTTT
TRBD2	TRBJ2-1	TRBV24-1	-	CATSGGTSGRDEQFF	TGTGCCACCAGTGGGGGGACTAGCGGGAGGGATGAGCAGTTCTTC
-	TRBJ2-4	TRBV20-1	few	CSARGDGDIQYF	TGCAGTGCTAGGGGGGACGGGGACATTCAGTACTTC
TRBD1	TRBJ2-2	TRBV7-2	-	CTCCTQVGTGITGELFF	TGTACCTGCTGTACCCAAGTTGGGACAGGGATTACCGGGGAGCTGTTTTTT
-	TRBJ2-2	TRBV15	-	CATSRDRLANTGELFF	TGTGCCACCAGCAGAGATCGCCTGGCGAACACCGGGGAGCTGTTTTTT
-	TRBJ2-2	TRBV2	few	CASSGHGELFF	TGTGCCAGCAGTGGGCACGGGGAGCTGTTTTTT
-	TRBJ2-7	TRBV3-1	-	CASSHRVGAEQYF	TGTGCCAGCAGCCACCGCGTCGGTGCCGAGCAGTACTTC
TRBD1	TRBJ1-5	TRBV5-5	many	CASSLGQGAGGSNQPQHF	TGTGCCAGCAGCTTGGGACAGGGGGCTGGAGGTAGTAATCAGCCCCAGCATTTT
-	TRBJ2-6	TRBV5-1	once	CASSHQGRTLSGANVLTF	TGCGCCAGCAGCCACCAGGGACGGACCCTCTCTGGGGCCAACGTCCTGACTTTC
-	TRBJ1-2	TRBV12-3/TRBV12-4	many	CASSQWVYGYTF	TGTGCCAGCAGCCAATGGGTCTATGGCTACACCTTC
-	TRBJ1-5	TRBV24-1	-	CATSDQETIGPQHF	TGTGCCACCAGTGACCAAGAAACTATCGGTCCCCAGCATTTT
TRBD2	TRBJ2-1	TRBV18	few	CASSPGTSAREQFF	TGTGCCAGCTCACCCGGGACTAGCGCGAGGGAGCAGTTCTTC
-	TRBJ1-5	TRBV28	-	CASSLSGTRNQPQHF	TGTGCCAGCAGTTTATCCGGGACACGAAATCAGCCCCAGCATTTT
-	TRBJ1-2	TRBV3-1	-	CASSQAYGGGYGYTF	TGTGCCAGCAGCCAAGCCTACGGGGGCGGCTATGGCTACACCTTC
-	TRBJ1-5	TRBV23-1	-	CASSPHRIGNQPQHF	TGCGCCAGCAGTCCCCACAGGATTGGCAATCAGCCCCAGCATTTT
TRBD1	TRBJ1-3	TRBV20-1	few	CSARGQYGNTIYF	TGCAGTGCGAGGGGACAGTACGGAAACACCATATATTTT
TRBD1	TRBJ1-1	TRBV28	-	CASRKPGGGLAEAFF	TGTGCCAGCAGGAAACCAGGGGGCGGTTTGGCTGAAGCTTTCTTT
TRBD1	TRBJ1-1	TRBV5-1	many	CASSSQGADNTEAFF	TGCGCCAGCAGTTCACAGGGGGCGGACAACACTGAAGCTTTCTTT
-	TRBJ2-3	TRBV7-8	few	CASTLKGEGTDTQYF	TGTGCCAGCACCCTGAAGGGGGAGGGCACAGATACGCAGTATTTT
-	TRBJ1-5	TRBV7-2	-	CASSFCGSGGQPQHF	TGTGCCAGCAGCTTTTGTGGATCCGGGGGACAGCCCCAGCATTTT
TRBD1	TRBJ2-5	TRBV19	-	CASSIAVTGVETQYF	TGTGCCAGTAGTATAGCCGTGACAGGGGTTGAGACCCAGTACTTC
TRBD1	TRBJ2-1	TRBV24-1	-	CATTDRAGNEQFF	TGTGCCACCACAGACAGGGCGGGTAATGAGCAGTTCTTC
TRBD2	TRBJ2-1	TRBV5-1	many	CASSISLGLAGGPGEQFF	TGCGCCAGCAGCATATCTCTGGGACTAGCGGGGGGGCCGGGTGAGCAGTTCTTC
TRBD1	TRBJ2-1	TRBV2	-	CASSKDRGNEQFF	TGTGCCAGCTCCAAGGACAGGGGGAATGAGCAGTTCTTC
-	TRBJ2-6	TRBV20-1	few	CSARIGSGANVLTF	TGCAGTGCTAGAATCGGTTCTGGGGCCAACGTCCTGACTTTC
TRBD2	TRBJ2-7	TRBV5-1	few	CASSNRAGGGDEQYF	TGCGCCAGCAGCAATCGAGCGGGAGGCGGCGACGAGCAGTACTTC
-	TRBJ1-1	TRBV20-1	few	CSARDVGSGAFF	TGCAGTGCTAGAGATGTGGGGTCGGGGGCTTTCTTT
TRBD2	TRBJ2-3	TRBV7-2	few	CASSSGSSGGSDTQYF	TGTGCCAGCAGTTCAGGATCTAGCGGGGGGTCAGATACGCAGTATTTT
-	TRBJ1-1	TRBV7-3	many	CASSLDSSTEAFF	TGTGCCAGCAGCTTGGACAGTTCCACTGAAGCTTTCTTT
-	TRBJ1-5	TRBV6-2/TRBV6-3	few	CASSVFYLSQPQPQHF	TGTGCCAGCAGCGTTTTTTATTTATCGCAACCTCAGCCCCAGCATTTT
-	TRBJ1-2	TRBV2	-	CASSQNRGYTF	TGTGCCAGCAGCCAGAACAGAGGCTACACCTTC
TRBD2	TRBJ2-5	TRBV2	-	CATRGLAGRKTQYF	TGTGCCACCCGAGGACTAGCGGGGAGAAAGACCCAGTACTTC
-	TRBJ2-7	TRBV20-1	few	CSARDPAGSLYEQYF	TGCAGTGCTAGAGATCCTGCCGGCTCCCTCTACGAGCAGTACTTC
-	TRBJ1-2	TRBV5-1	-	CASSFQGDYGYTF	TGCGCCAGCAGCTTCCAAGGGGACTATGGCTACACCTTC
TRBD1	TRBJ1-5	TRBV12-3/TRBV12-4	-	CASSLGTGTSFPQHF	TGTGCCAGCAGTTTGGGGACAGGGACCTCATTCCCCCAGCATTTT
-	TRBJ2-3	TRBV6-1	-	CAGTQGGRRDTQYF	TGTGCCGGCACCCAGGGGGGGCGGAGGGATACGCAGTATTTT
-	TRBJ1-4	TRBV6-1	-	CASSVDGSTNEKLFF	TGTGCCAGCAGTGTCGACGGTTCAACTAATGAAAAACTGTTTTTT
TRBD1	TRBJ1-5	TRBV28	few	CASSFWRQGKSNQPQHF	TGTGCCAGCAGTTTTTGGAGACAGGGCAAGAGCAATCAGCCCCAGCATTTT
-	TRBJ1-4	TRBV5-6	-	CASSYGGKLFF	TGTGCCAGCAGCTACGGGGGAAAACTGTTTTTT
-	TRBJ1-2	TRBV6-6	few	CASTLGDYGYTF	TGTGCCAGCACGTTGGGCGACTATGGCTACACCTTC
-	TRBJ1-4	TRBV20-1	few	CSARTGGREKLFF	TGCAGTGCTAGAACCGGGGGCAGGGAAAAACTGTTTTTT
-	TRBJ2-7	TRBV9	few	CASSRIGNPSHGEQYF	TGTGCCAGCAGCCGAATCGGGAACCCGTCCCACGGCGAGCAGTACTTC
-	TRBJ2-2	TRBV20-1	few	CSARPRAWIIANTGELFF	TGCAGTGCTAGACCCCGAGCGTGGATTATCGCGAACACCGGGGAGCTGTTTTTT
-	TRBJ1-5	TRBV9	-	CASSVDGDLPQHF	TGTGCCAGCAGCGTCGACGGGGATCTACCCCAGCATTTT
TRBD2	TRBJ2-3	TRBV4-1	-	CASSQGGTSGITDTQYF	TGCGCCAGCAGCCAAGGAGGGACTAGCGGGATCACAGATACGCAGTATTTT
-	TRBJ1-5	TRBV6-2/TRBV6-3	-	CASSLQGNEQPQHF	TGTGCCAGCAGCCTACAGGGCAACGAGCAGCCCCAGCATTTT
-	TRBJ2-2	TRBV4-3	few	CASSQSPPGQFAGELFF	TGCGCCAGCAGCCAAAGCCCACCTGGACAGTTTGCCGGGGAGCTGTTTTTT
-	TRBJ2-7	TRBV2	-	CASTPGTYEQYF	TGTGCCAGCACCCCAGGAACCTACGAGCAGTACTTC
-	TRBJ2-7	TRBV12-3/TRBV12-4	few	CASSSWDNSYEQYF	TGTGCCAGCAGTTCATGGGACAACTCCTACGAGCAGTACTTC
-	TRBJ2-5	TRBV5-6	-	CASRLRGEETQYF	TGTGCCAGCAGACTTCGGGGCGAAGAGACCCAGTACTTC
TRBD1	TRBJ1-1	TRBV12-3/TRBV12-4	many	CASSSRTGGNTEAFF	TGTGCCAGCAGTTCCCGGACAGGGGGAAACACTGAAGCTTTCTTT
-	TRBJ2-2	TRBV4-1	many	CASMRAGAGDTGELFF	TGCGCCAGCATGCGGGCGGGGGCAGGGGATACCGGGGAGCTGTTTTTT